This entry describes one T cell receptor beta chain. What it binds is not known. Sequencing was performed with immunoSEQ multiplex PCR; in TCRdb, only in-frame clones are kept and a portion is missing. Counted here are roughly 2,000,000 clones, just over 90% occurring once; the ten biggest clones make up around 1.7%. This sample stems from a study of shared clonotypes between healthy human individuals. The study's findings and limits: Generally, naive subsets came out with larger estimated richness than memory subsets.

Naive CD8 cells, CD45RO-negative and positively selected for CCR7, excluded terminally differentiated effector memory CD45RA+ cells. Donors were Caucasian adults residing in Nashville, Tennessee, USA. CDR3 length: 19 amino acids. Trimming took 1 base from V and 6 from J; bases not matched to a gene: 17. CDR1 and CDR2 from the germline V gene are LNHDA and SQIVND (reference sequence). J is TRBJ2-1 and V is TRBV19; TRBD2 matches at 8 bases. The receptor was isolated from a man younger than 35 in good health. Some clones in this sample may be carry-over from other donors' samples. Sequenced material: naive CD8+ T cells from PBMCs. CDR3 coding DNA: TGTGCCAGTAGTATAGTGGCAGGGACAAAGCGGGAGAAACGCAATGAGCAGTTCTTC. Translating gives CASSIVAGTKREKRNEQFF.